A single sample gave rise to the 10 T cell receptor beta chains below, sequenced in a study of blood T cells in healthy people across ages. A second 7 to 11 cycle PCR used barcoded and J-beta primers. One entry per CDR3 protein results from TCRdb running MiXCR on the 5' RACE reads. Here the sample spans 1.5 million to 2 million distinct CDR3 sequences, approximately 50% being singletons. Sequenced material: blood. The receptors come from a woman aged 40-49 years in good health.

The chain has TRBV6-2 or TRBV6-3 and TRBJ2-1, with TRBD1 as a possible D gene (6 bases). Germline loops: CDR1 MNHEY, CDR2 SVGEGT. V was clipped by 6 bases and J by 4 bases, with 22 bases between them. CDR3 length equals 17 residues. CDR3 nucleotide sequence: TGTGCCAGCAGGCAAGAGACAGGTTCCACCTCTTACAATGAGCAGTTCTTC. The encoded protein is CASRQETGSTSYNEQFF.

The chain links TRBV7-9 to TRBJ1-2, with 7 positions matching TRBD1. V was pared by 1 base and J by 2 bases, with 7 bases of the junction left unmatched. Germline CDR1 reads SEHNR; CDR2 reads FQNEAQ (reference sequence). CDR3 length equals 16 residues. The CDR3 DNA reads TGTGCCAGCAGCTTAGACCTAGGGACAGCCAACTATGGCTACACCTTC. Translating it yields CASSLDLGTANYGYTF.

The chain joins TRBV7-9 to TRBJ1-2; 8 bases are a match to TRBD1. CDR1 and CDR2 from the germline V gene are SEHNR and FQNEAQ (reference sequence). This CDR3 contains 15 residues. V lost 4 bases, J lost 3 bases, and 7 bases stayed unmatched. The CDR3 loop is CASSSGQGGDYGYTF. DNA of the CDR3: TGTGCCAGCAGCTCTGGACAGGGTGGAGACTATGGCTACACCTTC.

This clonotype was counted a few times. The chain combines TRBV9 with TRBJ1-2, with D possibly TRBD1 on 5 matching bases. The CDR3 covers 15 residues. Germline V CDR1 and CDR2: SGDLS, YYNGEE. The germline V and J ends were trimmed by 3 bases and 1 base, with 13 bases remaining between them. CDR3 sequence: CASSAGGLLNYGYTF. Written as DNA, the CDR3 is TGTGCCAGCAGCGCCGGGGGACTACTTAACTATGGCTACACCTTC.

The rearrangement uses TRBV7-3 and TRBJ2-5, with 8 bases matching TRBD2. From germline, CDR1 is SGHTA and CDR2 FQGTGA. Trimming removed 1 base from V and 5 bases from J; junction bases left unmatched: 6. This CDR3 has 15 amino acids. CDR3 region: CASSLNGGGIETQYF. CDR3 DNA: TGTGCCAGCAGCTTAAACGGGGGGGGAATCGAGACCCAGTACTTC.

The chain employs TRBV6-1 and TRBJ1-2; unclear D gene. CDR3 length: 13 amino acids. CDR1 is MNHNS and CDR2 is SASEGT in the germline V gene. V lost 6 bases to trimming and J lost 4 bases, with 12 bases between them. Here the CDR3 DNA reads TGTGCCAGCAGGCAGGCAGGTAGCTATGGCTACACCTTC. Protein product: CASRQAGSYGYTF.

CDR3 protein: CASSFSSIRDTQYF. The CDR3 DNA reads TGTGCCAGCAGTTTTTCGAGCATTAGAGATACGCAGTATTTT. This sequence joins TRBV28 and TRBJ2-3; unclear D gene. The CDR3 length is 14 residues. Germline V gene data show CDR1 as MDHEN and CDR2 as SYDVKM. V was shortened by 3 bases and J by 5 bases, with 12 bases between the two germline ends.

This clonotype was seen a handful of times. The chain carries TRBV10-3 and TRBJ2-7; TRBD2 matches at 8 bases. CDR3 length: 16 amino acids. The germline V gene encodes CDR1 ENHRY and CDR2 SYGVKD. Germline trimming cut 0 bases from V and 7 bases from J; bases unmatched to any gene: 11. The CDR3 region has the DNA TGTGCCATCAGTGAGTCTCTACTAGCGGTCTACAATGAGCAGTACTTC. Protein product: CAISESLLAVYNEQYF.

This chain joins TRBV12-3 or TRBV12-4 and TRBJ1-5; 8 bases align to TRBD1. Trimming removed 5 bases from V and 7 bases from J; junction bases left unmatched: 10. This CDR3 is 15 amino acids long. The CDR3 region is CASSPRTGIRQPQHF. DNA of the CDR3: TGTGCCAGCAGTCCGCGGACAGGGATAAGACAGCCCCAGCATTTT.

The rearrangement uses TRBV20-1 and TRBJ1-5; 9 nucleotides agree with TRBD1. V shed 4 bases and J 5 bases; nucleotides not matched to a gene: 3. The germline V gene has CDR1 DFQATT and CDR2 SNEGSKA (reference sequence). The CDR3 has 13 residues. DNA for the CDR3: TGCAGTGCTACAGGGACAGGGCATCAGCCCCAGCATTTT. Its translation is CSATGTGHQPQHF.